The next 5 T cell receptor beta chains were all read from a single sample in a study of spatial heterogeneity in lung cancer. From the 5' RACE reads, TCRdb called clonotypes with MiXCR, one entry per CDR3 protein. The sample holds about 2,000 distinct CDR3 sequences, around 5.3% seen once. The antigens these receptors bind are not known. Study-level findings and limits: Counts of expanded alpha and beta TCRs within tumors tracked the tumor nonsynonymous mutation count.

Time point noted: sample taken at primary tumor resection. This specimen was lung tumor tissue, taken at surgery. These receptors were obtained from a male donor with early-stage non-small cell lung cancer.

This clonotype was counted at least ten times. The chain is built from TRBV12-3 or TRBV12-4 and TRBJ1-2; D remains unclear. Between the trimmed V and J ends, which lost 2 bases and 7 bases, there was a span of 11 bases. The CDR3 has 13 amino acids. The CDR3 is CASSLPASGGYTF. The CDR3 DNA reads TGTGCCAGCAGTTTACCCGCGTCGGGTGGCTACACCTTC.

This clonotype is medium-sized in the sample. CDR3 nucleotide sequence: TGTGCCAGCAGACTAGCGGGAGGGACAGATACGCAGTATTTT. This translates into CASRLAGGTDTQYF. The V gene is TRBV6-6, the J gene TRBJ2-3; TRBD2 aligns across 13 bases. Germline CDR1 reads MNHNY; CDR2 reads SVGAGI (reference sequence). The CDR3 is made up of 14 amino acids. The V segment lost 6 bases and the J segment 3 bases; nucleotides outside the gene matches: 0.

This clonotype qualifies as medium-sized (0.01 to 0.1%). The chain couples TRBV6-6 to TRBJ2-1; 8 bases align to TRBD1. This CDR3 has 15 residues. Germline trimming cut 6 bases from V and 2 bases from J; bases unmatched to any gene: 6. Per the germline V gene, CDR1 is MNHNY and CDR2 is SVGAGI (reference sequence). The CDR3, as DNA: TGTGCCAGCAGACCGCCGGGACAGGCCTACAATGAGCAGTTCTTC. It codes for CASRPPGQAYNEQFF.

This clonotype is labeled as large. The CDR3 sequence is CASSLESYEQYF. In nucleotides, the CDR3 is TGTGCCAGCAGCTTGGAGTCCTACGAGCAGTACTTC. This chain uses TRBV5-8 with TRBJ2-7; no clear D. This CDR3 is 12 amino acids long. The germline V gene encodes CDR1 SGHTS and CDR2 YDEGEE. V gave up 0 bases and J gave up 1 base, with 2 bases separating them.

This clonotype was recorded many times. This sequence joins TRBV28 and TRBJ1-2; tentative D call: TRBD1 (6 bases). Looked up from germline, CDR1 is MDHEN and CDR2 is SYDVKM. The CDR3 length is 14 residues. The V and J ends lost 4 bases and 4 bases respectively, with 13 bases between them. CDR3 loop: CASSSRTELYGYTF. The CDR3 nucleotides read TGTGCCAGCAGTTCACGGACAGAACTCTATGGCTACACCTTC.